A single sample gave rise to the 7 T cell receptor beta chains below, sequenced in a study of T cell repertoires in urothelial bladder cancer. The table came from immunoSEQ multiplex PCR; TCRdb's copy has only in-frame clones and leaves some out. The sample carries about 14,000 clones, roughly 65% recorded once. Sequences were obtained from tumor-infiltrating cells from bladder cancer. Receptors were obtained from a human donor with urothelial carcinoma.

The chain links TRBV30 to TRBJ2-2; the D gene is possibly TRBD1 (6 bases). The CDR3 has 15 residues. Germline loops: CDR1 GTSNPN, CDR2 SVGIG (reference sequence). V was pared by 4 bases and J by 0 bases, with 12 bases between. In nucleotides, the CDR3 is TGTGCCTGGAAAGGAAGACAGGCGAACACCGGGGAGCTGTTTTTT. It encodes CAWKGRQANTGELFF.

This clone turned up a few times. V gene TRBV28 combines with J gene TRBJ1-1; TRBD1 is a possible D gene (5 bases). This CDR3 region has 13 residues. The V end lost 5 bases, the J end lost 1 base, and 8 bases lay between the germline ends. Germline CDR1 and CDR2: MDHEN and SYDVKM. The CDR3 is CASSPGTNTEAFF. CDR3 sequence (DNA): TGTGCCAGCAGTCCAGGGACGAACACTGAAGCTTTCTTT.

The chain combines TRBV19 with TRBJ2-1, with TRBD2 matching over 14 bases. The CDR3 is made up of 17 amino acids. V was pared by 10 bases and J by 5 bases, with 13 bases of the junction left unmatched. Germline V gene sequence: CDR1 LNHDA, CDR2 SQIVND (reference sequence). The CDR3 region is CATNPRTSGGRHNEQFF. CDR3 coding DNA: TGTGCCACGAACCCTAGGACTAGCGGGGGGCGCCACAATGAGCAGTTCTTC. The full variable domain, rest sourced from reference TRBV19 and TRBJ2-1, is DGGITQSPKYLFRKEGQNVTLSCEQNLNHDAMYWYRQDPGQGLRLIYYSQIVNDFQKGDIAEGYSVSREKKESFPLTVTSAQKNPTAFYLCATNPRTSGGRHNEQFFGPGTRLTVL.

The gene calls are TRBV2 and TRBJ1-1; D ambiguous. V was shortened by 0 bases and J by 5 bases, with 4 bases between the two germline ends. Germline V gene lookup returns CDR1 SNHLY and CDR2 FYNNEI. The CDR3 consists of 12 residues. The CDR3 is CASSEARTEAFF. The DNA for the CDR3 is TGTGCCAGCAGTGAAGCGCGGACTGAAGCTTTCTTT.

In its sample, this clone was seen once. The chain joins TRBV25-1 to TRBJ1-1, with D possibly TRBD1 on 6 matching bases. Germline CDR1 and CDR2: MGHDK and SYGVNS. The V end lost 3 bases, the J end lost 4 bases, and 9 bases lay between the germline ends. The CDR3 runs to 13 residues. Here the CDR3 reads CASSDSGVTEAFF. CDR3 coding DNA: TGTGCCAGCAGTGACTCAGGGGTCACTGAAGCTTTCTTT.

The chain carries TRBV7-8 and TRBJ2-7, with 11 nucleotides matching TRBD2. In germline, CDR1 is SGHVS, CDR2 FQNEAQ. This CDR3 is built from 16 residues. V lost 1 base to trimming and J lost 3 bases; unmatched junction nucleotides: 5. The CDR3 loop is CASSLGLAGGLYEQYF. The CDR3 DNA reads as TGTGCCAGCAGCTTAGGCCTAGCGGGGGGCCTCTACGAGCAGTACTTC.

This clone was seen a few times. The chain is built from TRBV30 and TRBJ1-1; maybe TRBD1 (5 bases). CDR3 length equals 14 residues. In germline, CDR1 is GTSNPN, CDR2 SVGIG (reference sequence). With 3 bases removed from V and 0 bases from J, the gap between germline ends came to 11 bases. The CDR3 here is CAWSTGRLNTEAFF. The CDR3 DNA reads TGTGCCTGGAGCACGGGACGGCTGAACACTGAAGCTTTCTTT.